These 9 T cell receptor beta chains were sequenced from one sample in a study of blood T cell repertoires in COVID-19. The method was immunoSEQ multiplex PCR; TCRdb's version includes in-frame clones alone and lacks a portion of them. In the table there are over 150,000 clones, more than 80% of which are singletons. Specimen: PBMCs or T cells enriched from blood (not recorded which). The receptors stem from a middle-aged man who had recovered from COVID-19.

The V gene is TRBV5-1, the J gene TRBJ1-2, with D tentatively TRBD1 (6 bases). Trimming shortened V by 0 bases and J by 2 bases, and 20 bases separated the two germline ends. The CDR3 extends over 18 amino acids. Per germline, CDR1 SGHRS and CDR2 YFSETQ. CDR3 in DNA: TGCGCCAGCAGCTTGGAGGGGTACAGGGCCTTTCCGAACTATGGCTACACCTTC. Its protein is CASSLEGYRAFPNYGYTF.

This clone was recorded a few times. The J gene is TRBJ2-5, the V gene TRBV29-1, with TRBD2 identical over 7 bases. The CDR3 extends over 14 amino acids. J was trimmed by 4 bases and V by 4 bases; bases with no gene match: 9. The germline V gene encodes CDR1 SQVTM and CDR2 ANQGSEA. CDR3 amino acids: CSVVVLAGLETQYF. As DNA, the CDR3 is TGCAGCGTTGTGGTGTTAGCGGGTTTAGAGACCCAGTACTTC.

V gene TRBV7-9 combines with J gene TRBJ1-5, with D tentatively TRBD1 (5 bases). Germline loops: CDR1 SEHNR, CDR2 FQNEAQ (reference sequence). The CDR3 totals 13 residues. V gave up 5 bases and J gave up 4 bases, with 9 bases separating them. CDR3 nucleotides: TGTGCCAGCAGCAAGACAGAGAATCAGCCCCAGCATTTT. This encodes CASSKTENQPQHF.

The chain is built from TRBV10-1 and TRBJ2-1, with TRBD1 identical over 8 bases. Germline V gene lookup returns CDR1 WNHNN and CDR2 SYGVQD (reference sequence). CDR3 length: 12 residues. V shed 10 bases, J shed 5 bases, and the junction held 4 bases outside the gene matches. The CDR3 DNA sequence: TGCGCCACCTGGACAGGGCACAATGAGCAGTTCTTC. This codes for CATWTGHNEQFF.

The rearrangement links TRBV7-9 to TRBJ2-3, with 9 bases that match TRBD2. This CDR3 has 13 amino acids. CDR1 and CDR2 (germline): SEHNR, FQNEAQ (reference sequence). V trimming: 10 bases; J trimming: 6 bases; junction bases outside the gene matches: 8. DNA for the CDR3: TGTGCCACCCAGCGGGAGGCCTGGGATACGCAGTATTTT. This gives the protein CATQREAWDTQYF. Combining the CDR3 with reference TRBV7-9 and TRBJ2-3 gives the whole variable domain DTGVSQNPRHKITKRGQNVTFRCDPISEHNRLYWYRQTLGQGPEFLTYFQNEAQLEKSRLLSDRFSAERPKGSFSTLEIQRTEQGDSAMYLCATQREAWDTQYFGPGTRLTVL.

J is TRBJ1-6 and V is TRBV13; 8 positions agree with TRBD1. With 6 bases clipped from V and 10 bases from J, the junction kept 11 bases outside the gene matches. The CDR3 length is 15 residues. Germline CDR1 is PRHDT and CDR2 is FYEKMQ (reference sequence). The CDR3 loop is CASSRGQGSESPLHF. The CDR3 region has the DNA TGTGCCAGCAGTCGCGGACAGGGATCGGAATCACCCCTCCACTTT.

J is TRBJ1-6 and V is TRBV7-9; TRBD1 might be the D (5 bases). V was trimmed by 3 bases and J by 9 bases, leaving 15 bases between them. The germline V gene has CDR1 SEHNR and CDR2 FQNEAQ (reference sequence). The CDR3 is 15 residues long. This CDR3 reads CASSFSTVIGSPLHF. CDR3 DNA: TGTGCCAGCAGCTTCTCGACAGTTATCGGTTCACCCCTCCACTTT.

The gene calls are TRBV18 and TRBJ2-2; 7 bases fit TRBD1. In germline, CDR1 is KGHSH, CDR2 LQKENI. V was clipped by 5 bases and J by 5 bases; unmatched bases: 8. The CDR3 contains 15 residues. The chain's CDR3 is CASSKRDRETGELFF. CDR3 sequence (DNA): TGTGCCAGCTCAAAAAGGGACAGAGAAACCGGGGAGCTGTTTTTT.

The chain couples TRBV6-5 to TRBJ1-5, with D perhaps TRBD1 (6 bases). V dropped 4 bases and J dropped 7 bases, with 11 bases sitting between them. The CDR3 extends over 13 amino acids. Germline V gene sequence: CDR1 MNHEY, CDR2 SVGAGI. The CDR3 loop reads CASSWMTGQPQHF. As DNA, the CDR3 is TGTGCCAGCAGTTGGATGACAGGCCAGCCCCAGCATTTT.